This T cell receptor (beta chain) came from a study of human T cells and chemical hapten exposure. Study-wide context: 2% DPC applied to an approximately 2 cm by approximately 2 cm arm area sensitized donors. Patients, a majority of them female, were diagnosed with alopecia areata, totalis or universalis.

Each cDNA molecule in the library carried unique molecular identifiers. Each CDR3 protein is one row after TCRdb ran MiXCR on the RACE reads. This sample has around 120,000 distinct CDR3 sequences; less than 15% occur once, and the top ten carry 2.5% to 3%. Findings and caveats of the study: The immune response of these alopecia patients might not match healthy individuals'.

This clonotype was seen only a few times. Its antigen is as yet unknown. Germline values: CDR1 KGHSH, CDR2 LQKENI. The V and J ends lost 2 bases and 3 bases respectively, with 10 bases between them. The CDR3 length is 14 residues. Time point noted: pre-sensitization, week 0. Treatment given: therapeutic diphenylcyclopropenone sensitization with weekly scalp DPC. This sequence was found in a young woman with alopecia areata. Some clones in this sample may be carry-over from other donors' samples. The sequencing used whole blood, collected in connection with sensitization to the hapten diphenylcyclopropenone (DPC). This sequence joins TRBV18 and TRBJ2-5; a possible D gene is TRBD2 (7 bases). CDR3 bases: TGTGCCAGCTCACCATCGGGGGGCAAAGAGACCCAGTACTTC. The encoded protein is CASSPSGGKETQYF.